A single sample gave rise to the 23 T cell receptor beta chains below, sequenced in a study of blood T cell repertoires in COVID-19 (dated by TCRdb to 2019 to 2021). Library method: the immunoSEQ multiplex PCR assay. TCRdb obtained this table from immuneACCESS and retained in-frame rearrangements with V and J assigned. These tables miss some clones; where compared with another copy, unresolved V genes account for less than half of the shortfall, and the remainder is unexplained. Present in this sample are 240,000 or so clones, about 82% of which were seen just once. In total, the top ten clones hold approximately 13% of the sample. What was sequenced was peripheral blood. The source is a man at least 80 years old with acute or convalescent COVID-19.

This rearrangement joins TRBV28 to TRBJ2-7; D not resolved. This CDR3 has 15 residues. V lost 5 bases to trimming and J lost 7 bases, with 21 bases between them. CDR1 MDHEN and CDR2 SYDVKM come from the germline V gene. CDR3 protein: CASSPRLSSAGEQYF. CDR3 sequence (DNA): TGTGCCAGCAGTCCCCGCTTGTCTAGTGCTGGGGAGCAGTACTTC.

This rearrangement joins TRBV2 to TRBJ2-7, with unresolved D. The CDR3 totals 12 residues. Germline lookup yields CDR1 SNHLY and CDR2 FYNNEI. Trimming left V 8 bases short and J 7 bases short, with 15 bases between. The CDR3: CASGPLGREQYF. CDR3 bases: TGTGCCAGCGGGCCCTTGGGCCGGGAGCAGTACTTC.

J is TRBJ2-3 and V is TRBV29-1; 10 nucleotides match TRBD2. With V trimmed by 8 bases and J by 4 bases, 9 bases remained unmatched. CDR1 and CDR2 (germline): SQVTM, ANQGSEA. The CDR3 extends over 14 amino acids. Here the CDR3 reads CSSTHSGGADTQYF. Written as DNA, the CDR3 is TGCAGCTCAACCCACAGCGGGGGGGCAGATACGCAGTATTTT.

The V and J genes are TRBV3-1 (or the pseudogene TRBV3-2) and TRBJ1-1, with 9 bases that match TRBD1. Germline-derived CDR1 and CDR2 are LGHDT and YNNKEL (reference sequence). Unmatched junction bases numbered 17, after V lost 2 bases and J lost 7 bases. The CDR3 length is 18 residues. The CDR3 region is CASSQRGLVRGQGGEAFF. The CDR3, as DNA: TGTGCCAGCAGCCAAAGGGGATTAGTGCGGGGACAGGGAGGTGAAGCTTTCTTT.

The V gene is TRBV3-1 (or the pseudogene TRBV3-2), the J gene TRBJ2-5, with 7 nucleotides matching TRBD2. The end of the DNA aligns better with TRBJ2-7, so the J call may be wrong. The germline V gene has CDR1 LGHDT and CDR2 YNNKEL (reference sequence). The CDR3 sequence is 17 residues long. CDR3 sequence: CASSQGEGSGLLYEQYF. The DNA of the CDR3 is TGTGCCAGCAGCCAAGGGGAGGGGAGCGGCTTACTTTACGAGCAGTACTTC.

The chain uses TRBV6-5 and TRBJ2-7; 7 positions agree with TRBD1. There are 15 residues in the CDR3. With 6 bases clipped from V and 2 bases from J, the junction kept 10 bases outside the gene matches. Looked up from germline, CDR1 is MNHEY and CDR2 is SVGAGI. The CDR3 sequence is CASRGQPVKPYEQYF. CDR3 in DNA: TGTGCCAGCAGGGGACAGCCAGTGAAGCCCTACGAGCAGTACTTC.

This clone has a handful of counts. This rearrangement joins TRBV12-3 or TRBV12-4 to TRBJ1-5; D is unresolved. Trimming stripped 6 bases from V and 6 bases from J, with 12 bases between. There are 13 residues in the CDR3. Written as DNA, the CDR3 is TGTGCCAGCAGCCCCCGGACTATTCAGCCCCAGCATTTT. The encoded protein is CASSPRTIQPQHF.

The chain uses TRBV29-1 and TRBJ1-5; maybe TRBD1 (6 bases). Trimming shortened V by 5 bases and J by 7 bases, and 15 bases separated the two germline ends. Germline V lookup: CDR1 SQVTM, CDR2 ANQGSEA. CDR3 length: 13 residues. The CDR3 nucleotides are TGCAGCGTTTCCAACAGGGTCGGCCAGCCCCAGCATTTT. This codes for CSVSNRVGQPQHF. The whole variable domain, remainder taken from reference TRBV29-1 and TRBJ1-5, is SAVISQKPSRDICQRGTSLTIQCQVDSQVTMMFWYRQQPGQSLTLIATANQGSEATYESGFVIDKFPISRPNLTFSTLTVSNMSPEDSSIYLCSVSNRVGQPQHFGDGTRLSIL.

The CDR3: CASSQRSGTGISYEQYF. The DNA for the CDR3 is TGCGCCAGCAGCCAAAGGTCCGGGACAGGGATCTCCTACGAGCAGTACTTC. The chain employs TRBV4-1 and TRBJ2-7; the match to TRBD1 covers 9 bases. J lost 0 bases, V lost 2 bases, and 8 bases had no gene match. Germline lookup yields CDR1 MGHRA and CDR2 YSYEKL. The CDR3 runs to 17 residues.

The chain couples TRBV20-1 to TRBJ1-6; no clear D. Trimming stripped 3 bases from V and 6 bases from J, with 12 bases between. CDR1 and CDR2 from the germline V gene are DFQATT and SNEGSKA (reference sequence). CDR3 size: 14 residues. The CDR3 DNA reads as TGCAGTGCTAGTGAATGGCGGGGTAATTCACCCCTCCACTTT. Amino acids: CSASEWRGNSPLHF.

The chain has TRBV18 and TRBJ1-1, with D hard to call. Germline CDR1 is KGHSH and CDR2 is LQKENI. The V end was cut by 6 bases, the J end by 7 bases, with 15 bases between. The CDR3 is 13 residues long. The CDR3 coding sequence is TGTGCCAGCTCCCCGCTCGGGAACCTTGAAGCTTTCTTT. Encoded protein: CASSPLGNLEAFF.

The chain is built from TRBV28 and TRBJ2-7, with 8 nucleotides matching TRBD1. From germline, CDR1 is MDHEN and CDR2 SYDVKM. V shed 3 bases, J shed 7 bases, and the junction held 14 bases outside the gene matches. There are 16 residues in the CDR3. Here the CDR3 DNA reads TGTGCCAGCAGTTTTCCCCAGGGGGCGTATCGGGGGGAGCAGTACTTC. It encodes CASSFPQGAYRGEQYF.

The chain couples TRBV5-1 to TRBJ2-3, with D possibly being TRBD2 (6 bases). The CDR3 sequence is 14 residues long. Looked up from germline, CDR1 is SGHRS and CDR2 is YFSETQ. Trimming stripped 5 bases from V and 2 bases from J, with 12 bases between. CDR3 nucleotide sequence: TGCGCCAGCAGGGGGGGACTGCCCACAGATACGCAGTATTTT. Its protein is CASRGGLPTDTQYF.

CDR3 region: CASKRTVNTEAFF. CDR3 DNA sequence: TGTGCCAGTAAAAGGACAGTGAACACTGAAGCTTTCTTT. V gene TRBV19 combines with J gene TRBJ1-1; D is perhaps TRBD1 (6 bases). The CDR3 has 13 residues. The ends were cut back, 7 bases at V and 0 bases at J, with 9 bases in the middle. Germline V gene lookup returns CDR1 LNHDA and CDR2 SQIVND (reference sequence).

Comment on this clone: Within the sample, other DNA sequences also encode this same CDR3. The chain recombines TRBV9 with TRBJ2-2; D possibly corresponds to TRBD1 (5 bases). The CDR3 sequence is 14 residues long. CDR1 and CDR2 from the germline V gene are SGDLS and YYNGEE. The V and J ends lost 0 bases and 2 bases respectively, with 5 bases between them. The CDR3 loop reads CASSVGGNTGELFF. In DNA, the CDR3 is TGTGCCAGCAGCGTAGGGGGCAACACCGGGGAGCTGTTTTTT.

This clone has more than one count but fewer than ten. The chain has TRBV3-1 (or the pseudogene TRBV3-2) and TRBJ1-5; 7 bases are a match to TRBD1. The CDR3 is 15 residues long. V trimming: 1 base; J trimming: 5 bases; junction bases outside the gene matches: 5. Germline CDR1 and CDR2: LGHDT and YNNKEL (reference sequence). For the CDR3, the DNA is TGTGCCAGCAGCCAAGCAGGGGGGCTTTATCAGCCCCAGCATTTT. It is translated as CASSQAGGLYQPQHF.

The chain has TRBV18 and TRBJ2-1, with D unresolved. Trimming cost V 1 base and J 1 base, with 11 bases left between them. CDR3 length: 16 residues. Germline CDR1 reads KGHSH; CDR2 reads LQKENI. CDR3 nucleotide sequence: TGTGCCAGCTCACCACGGAGCGTTGCTTCCTACAATGAGCAGTTCTTC. Translated: CASSPRSVASYNEQFF.

The gene calls are TRBV5-4 and TRBJ2-7; TRBD2 matches 10 bases. The germline gives CDR1 SGHNT, CDR2 YYREEE (reference sequence). V lost 3 bases and J lost 3; bases outside the gene matches: 6. There are 15 residues in the CDR3. This chain's CDR3 is CASSWGGLAVYEQYF. CDR3 in DNA: TGTGCCAGCAGCTGGGGCGGACTAGCGGTCTACGAGCAGTACTTC.

This rearrangement joins TRBV5-1 to TRBJ1-1; D is undetermined. This CDR3 spans 12 amino acids. Germline-derived CDR1 and CDR2 are SGHRS and YFSETQ. V dropped 6 bases and J dropped 9 bases, with 15 bases sitting between them. CDR3: CASISTVGQAFF. The CDR3 coding sequence is TGCGCCAGCATATCTACCGTGGGCCAAGCTTTCTTT.

The CDR3 loop reads CASSFGKGAADTQYF. The CDR3 nucleotides are TGTGCCAGCAGCTTTGGGAAGGGAGCGGCAGATACGCAGTATTTT. The rearrangement uses TRBV11-3 and TRBJ2-3; a weak D match, TRBD2 (5 bases). V lost 3 bases and J 4 bases, leaving 14 bases between the germline ends. This CDR3 contains 15 residues. CDR1 SGHNT and CDR2 YENEEA come from the germline V gene. The full variable domain, rest sourced from reference TRBV11-3 and TRBJ2-3, is EAGVVQSPRYKIIEKKQPVAFWCNPISGHNTLYWYLQNLGQGPELLIRYENEEAVDDSQLPKDRFSAERLKGVDSTLKIQPAELGDSAVYLCASSFGKGAADTQYFGPGTRLTVL.

The rearrangement joins TRBV5-4 to TRBJ2-1; D not resolved. The CDR3 contains 16 residues. From germline, CDR1 is SGHNT and CDR2 YYREEE (reference sequence). Trimming pared 3 bases from V and 0 bases from J, leaving 13 bases between. The CDR3: CASSSSSEISYNEQFF. The CDR3 nucleotides read TGTGCCAGCAGCTCCTCAAGCGAGATCTCCTACAATGAGCAGTTCTTC.

CDR3 amino acids: CASSLGRALGYGYTF. The CDR3 region has the DNA TGTGCCAGCAGCTTGGGGCGGGCCCTGGGGTATGGCTACACCTTC. The V call is TRBV5-5, the J call TRBJ1-2; D is uncertain. The V gene's germline CDR1 is SGHKS and CDR2 YYEKEE (reference sequence). V was shortened by 0 bases and J by 5 bases, with 14 bases between the two germline ends. This CDR3 contains 15 residues.

This clone has only one observation. The CDR3 coding sequence is TGTGCCAGCAGCCTACTAGCGGAGGCCGGGGAGCTGTTTTTT. Amino acid sequence: CASSLLAEAGELFF. The chain uses TRBV3-1 (or the pseudogene TRBV3-2) and TRBJ2-2, with 8 bases aligning to TRBD2. Trimming cost V 4 bases and J 6 bases; bases outside gene matches: 4. From germline, CDR1 is LGHDT and CDR2 YNNKEL (reference sequence). The CDR3 is made up of 14 amino acids.